The sequence of this T cell receptor (beta chain) was determined in a study of STAT3 mutations in large granular lymphocyte leukemia. In the study overall: Over half of T-LGLL patients had one or more immunosuppressive regimens.

Profiled with immunoSEQ multiplex PCR; TCRdb holds only in-frame clones, not every one. The sample includes tens of thousands of clones, approximately 86% of them seen just once. The germline V and J ends were trimmed by 2 bases and 1 base, with 9 bases remaining between them. CDR1 is SGHRS, CDR2 YFSETQ, per germline. This CDR3 is built from 14 residues. This clone was seen once. The antigen is unknown. Study results and limitations: Variable sampling intervals and differing treatment regimens complicated linking therapy response to TCR clonal burden changes. Every T-LGLL patient had at least one immunodominant TCRbeta clonotype.

The clonotype originates from a man in his 60s with T-cell large granular lymphocyte leukemia. Some clones in this sample may be carry-over from other donors' samples. This chain joins TRBV5-1 and TRBJ1-1; no reliable D call. The specimen was peripheral blood mononuclear cells. DNA for the CDR3: TGCGCCAGCAGCTTTGGCAAGCCGAACACTGAAGCTTTCTTT. Its translation: CASSFGKPNTEAFF.